Reported below is one TCR beta chain. Antigen unknown. The CDR3 has 11 residues. Trimming removed 5 bases from V and 8 bases from J, with 8 bases in between. Germline CDR1 reads MNHEY; CDR2 reads SMNVEV (reference sequence). The data stem from a study of T cell repertoires in cytomegalovirus infection. Study summary: Indications of both CMV infection and matching HLA type were provided by public TCR beta signatures. Overall study results and limits: Public TCR beta family frequency separated CMV-and-HLA carriers, including in an independent cohort.

TCRdb independently ran MiXCR on the reads; one entry per CDR3 protein. The sample records approximately 56,000 distinct CDR3 sequences, less than 20% being singletons. The source of this sequence is a human donor in good health (CMV status not recorded). Some clones in this sample may be carry-over from other donors' samples. This sample comprised CD8+ T cells from cultured PBMCs, obtained from culture after CMV antigen stimulation. The chain joins TRBV27 to TRBJ2-3; the D call may be TRBD1 or TRBD2 (5 bases each). The chain's CDR3 is CASSTGGTQYF. DNA of the CDR3: TGTGCCAGCAGTACTGGGGGTACGCAGTATTTT.